A single sample gave rise to the 10 T cell receptor beta chains below, sequenced in a study of blood T cell repertoires in COVID-19 (TCRdb year 2020). Library generation was performed with the immunoSEQ multiplex PCR assay. Drawn from immuneACCESS, this table holds only the in-frame rearrangements with V and J called that TCRdb kept. Clones are partly lost; checked studies trace under half to an unresolved V gene and leave the rest unexplained. The sample table records fewer than 350,000 clones; roughly 93% of these occur just once. About 2.3% of the sample comes from the top ten. The source material was PBMCs or T cells enriched from blood (not recorded which). The receptor set was obtained from a woman between 40 and 55 years old with acute COVID-19.

The V gene is TRBV28, the J gene TRBJ2-3, with TRBD1 as a possible D gene (5 bases). CDR1 is MDHEN, CDR2 SYDVKM, per germline. The CDR3 covers 12 residues. V was clipped by 8 bases and J by 3 bases, with 9 bases between them. The CDR3 nucleotides are TGTGCCAGCGACAGTGGGACAGATACGCAGTATTTT. Its translation is CASDSGTDTQYF.

This rearrangement joins TRBV6-2 or TRBV6-3 to TRBJ2-2; 13 bases align to TRBD2. Germline V gives CDR1 MNHEY, CDR2 SVGEGT. V trimming: 6 bases; J trimming: 4 bases; junction bases outside the gene matches: 11. The CDR3 sequence is 18 residues long. Here the CDR3 reads CASSRPTSGGQGTGELFF. CDR3 bases: TGTGCCAGCAGCCGACCGACTAGCGGGGGGCAGGGCACCGGGGAGCTGTTTTTT.

This chain joins TRBV18 and TRBJ1-1; perhaps TRBD1 as D (6 bases). Trimming removed 5 bases at V and 1 base at J, with 8 bases between. This CDR3 is 13 amino acids long. Germline V gives CDR1 KGHSH, CDR2 LQKENI. CDR3 protein: CASSADRNTEAFF. For the CDR3, the DNA is TGTGCCAGCTCAGCGGACAGGAACACTGAAGCTTTCTTT.

V usage is TRBV27 and J usage is TRBJ1-1; TRBD1 matches 8 bases. V was pared by 5 bases and J by 3 bases, with 5 bases of the junction left unmatched. The CDR3 loop spans 14 amino acids. The germline V gene encodes CDR1 MNHEY and CDR2 SMNVEV (reference sequence). This chain's CDR3 is CASSPGGSYTEAFF. In nucleotides, the CDR3 is TGTGCCAGCAGTCCAGGGGGCTCGTACACTGAAGCTTTCTTT.

The V call is TRBV2, the J call TRBJ1-2, with a possible D match to TRBD1 (5 bases). This CDR3 region has 14 residues. CDR1 and CDR2 from the germline V gene are SNHLY and FYNNEI. V lost 6 bases and J lost 4, with 15 bases in between. CDR3 residues: CASRGLQGLYGYTF. DNA for the CDR3: TGTGCCAGCAGGGGCCTGCAGGGCCTCTATGGCTACACCTTC.

The J gene is TRBJ2-5, the V gene TRBV5-1; D gene ambiguous. The CDR3 covers 15 residues. Germline V gene sequence: CDR1 SGHRS, CDR2 YFSETQ. With 4 bases removed from V and 5 bases from J, the gap between germline ends came to 18 bases. CDR3 protein: CASSPTSAWVETQYF. DNA for the CDR3: TGCGCCAGCAGCCCAACAAGCGCCTGGGTGGAGACCCAGTACTTC.

The chain links TRBV20-1 to TRBJ2-7; perhaps TRBD1 as D (5 bases). Germline CDR1 DFQATT, CDR2 SNEGSKA (reference sequence). The CDR3 is 11 residues long. With 3 bases removed from V and 5 bases from J, the gap between germline ends came to 8 bases. CDR3 in DNA: TGCAGTGCTAGGGGGCAACACGAGCAGTACTTC. Its protein is CSARGQHEQYF.

The rearrangement links TRBV7-9 to TRBJ2-3; D uncertain. The CDR3 has 13 residues. The V and J ends lost 0 bases and 6 bases respectively, with 7 bases between them. Germline lookup yields CDR1 SEHNR and CDR2 FQNEAQ (reference sequence). The CDR3 loop is CASSLAPEDTQYF. The CDR3 nucleotides read TGTGCCAGCAGCTTAGCACCGGAGGATACGCAGTATTTT.

V and J are TRBV29-1 and TRBJ2-1, with 10 bases identical to TRBD2. After removal of 4 bases from V and 3 bases from J, the junction contained 0 bases not matched to a gene. This CDR3 is built from 13 residues. Per germline, CDR1 SQVTM and CDR2 ANQGSEA. The chain's CDR3 is CSVASGGYNEQFF. The CDR3, as DNA: TGCAGCGTTGCTAGCGGGGGCTACAATGAGCAGTTCTTC.

This chain uses TRBV6-5 with TRBJ2-6; tentatively, D is TRBD1 (6 bases). The CDR3 extends over 15 amino acids. Germline V gives CDR1 MNHEY, CDR2 SVGAGI. The V end lost 7 bases, the J end lost 1 base, and 11 bases lay between the germline ends. The CDR3 DNA sequence: TGTGCCAGCACCGCACAGGGATCTGGGGCCAACGTCCTGACTTTC. As protein: CASTAQGSGANVLTF.